The 32 T cell receptor beta chains reported below all come from one sample, sequenced in a study of T cells after yellow fever vaccination. TCRdb re-called the 5' RACE reads through MiXCR, storing one row per CDR3 protein. This table holds some 300,000 distinct CDR3 sequences, under 9% found once. Sequenced here: CD4+ T cells sorted from PBMCs, sampled 5 days after the yellow fever booster vaccination. All receptors derive from a man aged 18 to 35 who received the YFV17D yellow fever vaccine.

V gene TRBV9 combines with J gene TRBJ2-5; tentatively, D is TRBD1 (5 bases). The CDR3 extends over 17 amino acids. V lost 0 bases and J 5 bases, leaving 20 bases between the germline ends. Germline V gene lookup returns CDR1 SGDLS and CDR2 YYNGEE. The CDR3 nucleotides are TGTGCCAGCAGCGTAGGGGCTTGGGCTAGGTCAGGGGAGACCCAGTACTTC. The encoded protein is CASSVGAWARSGETQYF. Full variable domain (outside the CDR3, taken from reference TRBV9 and TRBJ2-5): DSGVTQTPKHLITATGQRVTLRCSPRSGDLSVYWYQQSLDQGLQFLIQYYNGEERAKGNILERFSAQQFPDLHSELNLSSLELGDSALYFCASSVGAWARSGETQYFGPGTRLLVL.

V gene TRBV6-5 combines with J gene TRBJ1-1; D not certain. Germline loops: CDR1 MNHEY, CDR2 SVGAGI. The CDR3 runs to 14 residues. Trimming cost V 5 bases and J 0 bases, with 10 bases left between them. The CDR3, as DNA: TGTGCCAGCAGTCCCTTCGAAATGAACACTGAAGCTTTCTTT. As protein: CASSPFEMNTEAFF.

This clonotype was seen at least ten times. The chain recombines TRBV5-5 with TRBJ2-3, with 8 bases aligning to TRBD2. CDR1 is SGHKS, CDR2 YYEKEE, per germline (reference sequence). Losses at the gene ends were 1 base for V and 9 bases for J; bases not matched to a gene: 4. The CDR3 spans 13 residues. The CDR3 protein is CASSLPTSGTQYF. DNA for the CDR3: TGTGCCAGCAGCTTGCCTACTAGCGGAACGCAGTATTTT.

V is TRBV7-2 and J is TRBJ2-3; 7 bases align to TRBD1. CDR3 length: 15 amino acids. J gave up 0 bases and V 5 bases, and 5 bases lay outside the gene matches. Germline assignment: CDR1 SGHTA and CDR2 FQGNSA. The CDR3 nucleotides read TGTGCCAGCAGCGCCCGGACAGGAAGCACAGATACGCAGTATTTT. Translated, it gives CASSARTGSTDTQYF.

The J gene is TRBJ1-5, the V gene TRBV4-2; D unclear. The CDR3 is 16 residues long. Deletions cut 1 base from V and 3 bases from J, with 13 bases between. Germline V gives CDR1 LGHNA, CDR2 YNFKEQ. CDR3 bases: TGTGCCAGCAGCCAAGTGGGTGCGGAACTCAATCAGCCCCAGCATTTT. Amino acids: CASSQVGAELNQPQHF.

The sample holds a few counts of this clonotype. This rearrangement joins TRBV6-2 or TRBV6-3 to TRBJ2-3; 7 bases line up with TRBD1. CDR1 and CDR2 (germline): MNHEY, SVGEGT. This CDR3 comprises 15 residues. With 7 bases clipped from V and 2 bases from J, the junction kept 9 bases outside the gene matches. CDR3 in amino acids: CASIPGGQFTDTQYF. The CDR3 coding sequence is TGTGCCAGCATTCCAGGGGGACAGTTCACAGATACGCAGTATTTT.

The table lists this clonotype with many counts. This sequence joins TRBV24-1 and TRBJ2-3; 8 bases are shared with TRBD2. The V and J ends lost 5 bases and 0 bases, in that order; junction bases with no gene match: 3. CDR1 is KGHDR and CDR2 is SFDVKD in the germline V gene. This CDR3 has 15 residues. In DNA, the CDR3 is TGTGCCACCAGTGCCCAGCGGGGGAGCACAGATACGCAGTATTTT. This translates into CATSAQRGSTDTQYF.

The chain couples TRBV6-1 to TRBJ2-5; possible D gene TRBD1, 6 bases. The CDR3 extends over 14 amino acids. Germline-derived CDR1 and CDR2 are MNHNS and SASEGT. The ends were cut back, 3 bases at V and 5 bases at J, with 13 bases in the middle. The CDR3 reads CASSDMGAWETQYF. For the CDR3, the DNA is TGTGCCAGCAGTGATATGGGGGCGTGGGAGACCCAGTACTTC.

The table lists this clonotype with many counts. The genes are TRBV5-1 and TRBJ1-1; unclear D gene. This CDR3 has 11 residues. The V and J ends lost 6 bases and 0 bases respectively, with 3 bases between them. Per germline, CDR1 SGHRS and CDR2 YFSETQ. CDR3 sequence reads: CASIMNTEAFF. DNA for the CDR3: TGCGCCAGCATCATGAACACTGAAGCTTTCTTT.

The rearrangement links TRBV6-6 to TRBJ1-1; D uncertain. The CDR3 consists of 15 residues. Trimming took 5 bases from V and 0 from J, leaving 13 bases between them. Germline V gene sequence: CDR1 MNHNY, CDR2 SVGAGI (reference sequence). The CDR3 nucleotides are TGTGCCAGCAGTCTTACAGCCAAAATGAACACTGAAGCTTTCTTT. Translating gives CASSLTAKMNTEAFF.

This clonotype came up many times. The V call is TRBV10-3, the J call TRBJ2-3, with D uncertain. CDR3 length: 16 residues. Between the trimmed V and J ends, which lost 3 bases and 0 bases, there was a span of 13 bases. CDR1 is ENHRY, CDR2 SYGVKD, per germline. CDR3 nucleotide sequence: TGTGCCATCAGTGAATACGGAGTCACTAGCACAGATACGCAGTATTTT. This sequence encodes CAISEYGVTSTDTQYF.

This clonotype was picked up many times. This sequence joins TRBV20-1 and TRBJ2-1; perhaps D is TRBD1 or TRBD2 (6 bases each). There are 11 residues in the CDR3. V lost 1 base to trimming and J lost 10 bases, with 8 bases between them. Germline values: CDR1 DFQATT, CDR2 SNEGSKA (reference sequence). CDR3 loop: CSARGGGEQFF. CDR3 coding DNA: TGCAGTGCTAGAGGAGGGGGGGAGCAGTTCTTC.

The chain couples TRBV9 to TRBJ2-3, with 7 bases aligning to TRBD2. Looked up from germline, CDR1 is SGDLS and CDR2 is YYNGEE. The CDR3 is made up of 16 amino acids. The junction had 6 bases not matched to a gene; V was cut back by 0 bases and J by 2 bases. The CDR3 DNA is TGTGCCAGCAGCGTAGGGGTGGGGGGGTACACAGATACGCAGTATTTT. This encodes CASSVGVGGYTDTQYF.

This clonotype was observed many times. The chain employs TRBV18 and TRBJ1-3; TRBD1 agrees at 10 bases. With V trimmed by 3 bases and J by 0 bases, 8 bases remained unmatched. Germline assignment: CDR1 KGHSH and CDR2 LQKENI. There are 18 residues in the CDR3. As DNA, the CDR3 is TGTGCCAGCTCACCCTCCCCGGGACAGGGGACCTCTGGAAACACCATATATTTT. Protein product: CASSPSPGQGTSGNTIYF.

Many counts were recorded for this clonotype. The chain recombines TRBV10-3 with TRBJ1-5; D is possibly TRBD1 (6 bases). CDR1 and CDR2 (germline): ENHRY, SYGVKD. CDR3 length: 15 residues. V lost 3 bases and J 2 bases, leaving 11 bases between the germline ends. DNA of the CDR3: TGTGCCATCAGTGATCAGGGGCTTGGCAATCAGCCCCAGCATTTT. Its protein product is CAISDQGLGNQPQHF.

This clonotype was detected a few times. The chain has TRBV4-1 and TRBJ1-6; perhaps TRBD1 as D (5 bases). Germline V CDR1 and CDR2: MGHRA, YSYEKL. The CDR3 has 18 residues. V was trimmed by 2 bases and J by 0 bases, leaving 14 bases between them. The CDR3 bases are TGCGCCAGCAGCCAAAAGACAGTCAAGAGCTCCTATAATTCACCCCTCCACTTT. This translates into CASSQKTVKSSYNSPLHF.

The genes are TRBV29-1 and TRBJ2-7; 8 bases agree with TRBD1. Germline loops: CDR1 SQVTM, CDR2 ANQGSEA. The CDR3 sequence is 12 residues long. With 4 bases clipped from V and 4 bases from J, the junction kept 3 bases outside the gene matches. The chain's CDR3 is CSVGTGFYEQYF. For the CDR3, the DNA is TGCAGCGTTGGGACAGGGTTTTACGAGCAGTACTTC.

In this sample, this clonotype turned up a few times. This chain links TRBV11-2 with TRBJ1-1, with D hard to call. The CDR3 covers 13 residues. Germline lookup yields CDR1 SGHAT and CDR2 FQNNGV. The V end was cut by 0 bases, the J end by 4 bases, with 6 bases between. The CDR3 spells CASSLEIGTEAFF. CDR3 coding DNA: TGTGCCAGCAGCTTAGAGATCGGCACTGAAGCTTTCTTT.

In DNA, the CDR3 is TGCAGTACCAGGGGGACTAGCGGGGCGGGTGAGCAGTTCTTC. Amino acid sequence: CSTRGTSGAGEQFF. The chain uses TRBV20-1 and TRBJ2-1; 13 positions agree with TRBD2. The germline V gene encodes CDR1 DFQATT and CDR2 SNEGSKA (reference sequence). V shed 8 bases, J shed 9 bases, and the junction held 10 bases outside the gene matches. The CDR3 consists of 14 residues.

This chain joins TRBV3-1 and TRBJ2-5; 10 bases align to TRBD2. Germline values: CDR1 LGHDT, CDR2 YNNKEL (reference sequence). J lost 6 bases, V lost 3 bases, and 13 bases had no gene match. The CDR3 loop spans 17 amino acids. The DNA of the CDR3 is TGTGCCAGCAGCCATCCCGAGGCTAGCGGGGGTAGGAAGACCCAGTACTTC. Encoded protein: CASSHPEASGGRKTQYF.

The chain is built from TRBV30 and TRBJ2-3, with D possibly matching TRBD1 (5 bases). The ends were cut back, 3 bases at V and 0 bases at J, with 7 bases in the middle. The CDR3 spans 13 residues. Germline V CDR1 and CDR2: GTSNPN, SVGIG (reference sequence). CDR3 DNA sequence: TGTGCCTGGAGCCCAGGGAGCACAGATACGCAGTATTTT. The encoded protein is CAWSPGSTDTQYF.

There are a few counts of this clonotype. The chain has TRBV4-1 and TRBJ2-3; 7 bases match TRBD1. Trimming removed 1 base from V and 4 bases from J; junction bases left unmatched: 11. The CDR3 extends over 17 amino acids. Germline lookup yields CDR1 MGHRA and CDR2 YSYEKL. This chain's CDR3 is CASSQGRGIVLADTQYF. The CDR3 nucleotides read TGCGCCAGCAGCCAAGGCAGGGGGATTGTCTTGGCAGATACGCAGTATTTT.

To note about this clonotype: The DNA is left out, because the CDR3 cannot be placed on it with certainty; the CDR3 is given as TCRdb lists it. The chain carries TRBV5-8 and TRBJ1-3. The CDR3 is 15 residues long, counting both termini. The germline gives CDR1 SGHTS, CDR2 YDEGEE. CDR3 region: CASSFQMSKGNTIYF.

There are many counts of this clonotype. This rearrangement joins TRBV5-4 to TRBJ2-3, with 8 positions matching TRBD2. V was clipped by 4 bases and J by 5 bases; unmatched bases: 12. The V gene's germline CDR1 is SGHNT and CDR2 YYREEE (reference sequence). The CDR3 consists of 16 residues. The CDR3 DNA reads TGTGCCAGCAGCACTCTAGCGGGTCCATCGGGAGATACGCAGTATTTT. It encodes CASSTLAGPSGDTQYF.

This clonotype appeared a few times. The chain couples TRBV19 to TRBJ1-5; D ambiguous. Trimming removed 3 bases at V and 0 bases at J, with 6 bases between. Germline values: CDR1 LNHDA, CDR2 SQIVND (reference sequence). The CDR3 is made up of 14 amino acids. CDR3 nucleotide sequence: TGTGCCAGTAGTATCGGCAGTAGCAATCAGCCCCAGCATTTT. Translated: CASSIGSSNQPQHF.

This chain uses TRBV5-1 with TRBJ1-4; TRBD1 is a possible D gene (5 bases). V lost 4 bases and J lost 5, with 18 bases in between. The CDR3 has 16 residues. The germline gives CDR1 SGHRS, CDR2 YFSETQ. The DNA of the CDR3 is TGCGCCAGCAGCCCCTACAAAGGGACGGGGAATGAAAAACTGTTTTTT. Translation gives CASSPYKGTGNEKLFF.

The chain is built from TRBV6-5 and TRBJ2-3; the match to TRBD2 covers 9 bases. The J segment lost 1 base and the V segment lost 2 bases, leaving 4 bases of the junction unmatched. The CDR3 sequence is 16 residues long. Germline-derived CDR1 and CDR2 are MNHEY and SVGAGI. CDR3 protein: CASSYSVAGGTDTQYF. In DNA form, the CDR3 reads TGTGCCAGCAGTTACAGCGTAGCGGGGGGCACAGATACGCAGTATTTT.

This clonotype was seen at least ten times. The rearrangement links TRBV6-6 to TRBJ2-7; a possible D gene is TRBD1 (5 bases). The CDR3 spans 19 residues. Germline CDR1 is MNHNY and CDR2 is SVGAGI (reference sequence). Trimming cost V 2 bases and J 2 bases, with 25 bases left between them. As DNA, the CDR3 is TGTGCCAGCAGTTACCCAAGCACATCCCCAGGGTTTGGCCCCTACGAGCAGTACTTC. Protein: CASSYPSTSPGFGPYEQYF.

In its sample, this clonotype was seen a few times. V and J are TRBV7-2 and TRBJ2-5; 8 positions match TRBD2. The V segment lost 5 bases and the J segment 0 bases; nucleotides outside the gene matches: 5. Germline assignment: CDR1 SGHTA and CDR2 FQGNSA. This CDR3 is built from 15 residues. The CDR3 loop is CASSPGGVYQETQYF. Here the CDR3 DNA reads TGTGCCAGCAGCCCCGGGGGGGTGTACCAAGAGACCCAGTACTTC.

The chain has TRBV12-3 or TRBV12-4 and TRBJ2-5; the D gene is possibly TRBD2 (5 bases). This CDR3 has 14 residues. Trimming pared 6 bases from V and 5 bases from J, leaving 16 bases between. This chain's CDR3 is CASSSTSTGETQYF. In nucleotides, the CDR3 is TGTGCCAGCAGCTCGACGTCTACGGGGGAGACCCAGTACTTC.

This clonotype has at least ten counts. J is TRBJ2-5 and V is TRBV10-3; a weak D match, TRBD1 (6 bases). V gave up 3 bases and J gave up 4 bases, with 6 bases separating them. This CDR3 comprises 12 residues. CDR1 and CDR2 from the germline V gene are ENHRY and SYGVKD. CDR3: CAISDRGETQYF. CDR3 DNA sequence: TGTGCCATCAGTGACAGGGGAGAGACCCAGTACTTC.

This clonotype has at least ten counts. V gene TRBV6-6 combines with J gene TRBJ1-2; TRBD1 might be the D (6 bases). The germline gives CDR1 MNHNY, CDR2 SVGAGI (reference sequence). Trimming stripped 7 bases from V and 7 bases from J, with 13 bases between. The CDR3 extends over 12 amino acids. The CDR3 reads CASTQGSGGYTF. CDR3 nucleotides: TGTGCCAGCACCCAGGGGTCTGGTGGCTACACCTTC.